This T cell receptor (beta chain) was documented in a study of multiple sclerosis patients with progressive multifocal leukoencephalopathy. The repertoire was sequenced with immunoSEQ multiplex PCR; TCRdb's copy has only in-frame clones and lacks some. The sample contains under 35,000 clones, almost 95% of which appear only once. Time point: before natalizumab initiation. Germline V CDR1 and CDR2: SGHRS, YFSETQ. The CDR3 has 15 residues. The V and J ends lost 9 bases and 3 bases respectively, with 22 bases between them. The material sequenced was PBMCs. The genes are TRBV5-1 and TRBJ2-7; D perhaps matches TRBD2 (6 bases). The clonotype was recovered from a man in his thirties or forties with multiple sclerosis. This CDR3 is CATSSRPGSGYEQYF. The CDR3 DNA reads TGCGCCACATCCTCAAGGCCCGGGAGTGGCTACGAGCAGTACTTC.